One and the same sample provided the 30 T cell receptor beta chains below, sequenced in a study of cytomegalovirus exposure and HLA in healthy donors. The primer mix had 60 Vbeta and 13 Jbeta primers. Sequencing was performed with immunoSEQ multiplex PCR; in TCRdb, only in-frame clones are kept and a portion is missing. The sample carries more than 150,000 clones, 70% to 90% recorded once. Sequenced input: PBMCs. The receptors were sampled from a woman in her twenties or thirties in good health and CMV-seronegative.

The J gene is TRBJ2-2, the V gene TRBV5-4; D ambiguous. CDR1 and CDR2 from the germline V gene are SGHNT and YYREEE (reference sequence). CDR3 length: 15 residues. The germline V and J ends were trimmed by 0 bases and 1 base, with 7 bases remaining between them. CDR3 in DNA: TGTGCCAGCAGCTTGGTGGAGCGGAACACCGGGGAGCTGTTTTTT. Translated, it gives CASSLVERNTGELFF. Looking up the rest from reference TRBV5-4 and TRBJ2-2 gives the full variable domain: ETGVTQSPTHLIKTRGQQVTLRCSSQSGHNTVSWYQQALGQGPQFIFQYYREEENGRGNFPPRFSGLQFPNYSSELNVNALELDDSALYLCASSLVERNTGELFFGEGSRLTVL.

The gene calls are TRBV15 and TRBJ2-2, with 7 bases lining up with TRBD1. Germline V gene lookup returns CDR1 LNHNV and CDR2 YYDKDF (reference sequence). Germline trimming cut 1 base from V and 0 bases from J; bases unmatched to any gene: 5. The CDR3 contains 17 residues. Here the CDR3 reads CATSRVGQASNTGELFF. CDR3 nucleotides: TGTGCCACCAGCAGAGTAGGACAGGCATCGAACACCGGGGAGCTGTTTTTT.

This chain links TRBV5-1 with TRBJ1-2; D gene ambiguous. CDR1 and CDR2 from the germline V gene are SGHRS and YFSETQ. The CDR3 runs 14 residues. V lost 3 bases, J lost 1 base, and 10 bases lay in between. For the CDR3, the DNA is TGCGCCAGCAGCTACCTCGGGGATAACTATGGCTACACCTTC. Its translation: CASSYLGDNYGYTF.

Only a few counts were recorded for this clone. The chain has TRBV16 and TRBJ1-2, with a weak D call TRBD1 (5 bases). Germline CDR1 and CDR2: KGHSY and FQNENV. The V and J ends lost 3 bases and 6 bases respectively, with 14 bases between them. The CDR3 is made up of 14 amino acids. Here the CDR3 DNA reads TGTGCCAGCAGCCAGTGGTGGCAGGGAAATGGCTACACCTTC. Protein product: CASSQWWQGNGYTF.

This chain links TRBV5-1 with TRBJ2-5, with D possibly matching TRBD2 (5 bases). The CDR3 runs 13 residues. The germline V and J ends were trimmed by 6 bases and 3 bases, with 12 bases remaining between them. Germline values: CDR1 SGHRS, CDR2 YFSETQ. The CDR3 DNA reads as TGCGCCAGCATCGAAACGAGGGAAGAGACCCAGTACTTC. Translating gives CASIETREETQYF.

V is TRBV27 and J is TRBJ2-5, with 8 bases lining up with TRBD1. CDR1 MNHEY and CDR2 SMNVEV come from the germline V gene (reference sequence). Unmatched junction bases numbered 1, after V lost 3 bases and J lost 1 base. The CDR3 extends over 14 amino acids. The CDR3 region has the DNA TGTGCCAGCAGTTTGCAGGGGGCCCAAGAGACCCAGTACTTC. Protein sequence: CASSLQGAQETQYF.

The rearrangement joins TRBV20-1 to TRBJ2-5; no clear D gene. The CDR3 length is 11 residues. Deletions cut 6 bases from V and 2 bases from J, with 7 bases between. Per germline, CDR1 DFQATT and CDR2 SNEGSKA (reference sequence). The chain's CDR3 is CSALQQETQYF. In DNA form, the CDR3 reads TGCAGTGCCCTGCAGCAAGAGACCCAGTACTTC.

The chain employs TRBV5-4 and TRBJ2-7; 12 nucleotides agree with TRBD1. CDR3 length: 15 residues. V trimming: 4 bases; J trimming: 2 bases; junction bases outside the gene matches: 4. CDR1 and CDR2 from the germline V gene are SGHNT and YYREEE (reference sequence). The CDR3 DNA reads as TGTGCCAGCAGCCTGGGACAGGGGGCTGCCTACGAGCAGTACTTC. It translates to CASSLGQGAAYEQYF.

V gene TRBV6-5 combines with J gene TRBJ1-5, with TRBD1 matching over 8 bases. After removal of 5 bases from V and 6 bases from J, the junction contained 6 bases not matched to a gene. Germline loops: CDR1 MNHEY, CDR2 SVGAGI. CDR3 length equals 14 residues. The CDR3 DNA reads as TGTGCCAGCAGTAGCAGACAGGGGACTCAGCCCCAGCATTTT. It yields the protein CASSSRQGTQPQHF.

This chain connects TRBV10-3 to TRBJ2-5, with TRBD1 identical over 11 bases. There are 17 residues in the CDR3. The trim removed 1 base at V and 1 base at J, leaving 5 bases unmatched. Germline V gene sequence: CDR1 ENHRY, CDR2 SYGVKD. This chain's CDR3 is CAISEWTGGAVQETQYF. CDR3 sequence (DNA): TGTGCCATCAGTGAGTGGACAGGGGGCGCCGTCCAAGAGACCCAGTACTTC.

This clone was counted a few times. In DNA form, the CDR3 reads TGTGCCAGCAGCTCTCTCGACCCGGGGAATCAGCCCCAGCATTTT. Translating gives CASSSLDPGNQPQHF. The V call is TRBV7-8, the J call TRBJ1-5; no reliable D call. From germline, CDR1 is SGHVS and CDR2 FQNEAQ. The CDR3 spans 15 residues. V was clipped by 4 bases and J by 4 bases, with 14 bases between them.

The chain couples TRBV7-2 to TRBJ2-2, with 9 bases fitting TRBD1. V shed 3 bases, J shed 7 bases, and the junction held 6 bases outside the gene matches. CDR3 length equals 15 residues. CDR1 and CDR2 from the germline V gene are SGHTA and FQGNSA. The CDR3 DNA sequence: TGTGCCAGCAGCTTCTACAGGGGACAGGGCGGGGAGCTGTTTTTT. Amino acids: CASSFYRGQGGELFF.

CDR3 in DNA: TGTGCCAGCAGCGTAGCTACAGGGTTGGGCGAGCAGTACTTC. Amino acids: CASSVATGLGEQYF. The chain has TRBV9 and TRBJ2-7, with D perhaps matching TRBD1 (6 bases). The V end was cut by 0 bases, the J end by 6 bases, with 13 bases between. Germline CDR1 is SGDLS and CDR2 is YYNGEE. The CDR3 length is 14 residues.

The rearrangement joins TRBV2 to TRBJ2-7, with 11 nucleotides matching TRBD2. With 3 bases clipped from V and 2 bases from J, the junction kept 6 bases outside the gene matches. The CDR3 is 16 amino acids. Germline CDR1 SNHLY, CDR2 FYNNEI. Here the CDR3 reads CASSDSGGASTYEQYF. CDR3 sequence (DNA): TGTGCCAGCAGTGATAGCGGGGGGGCCTCAACCTACGAGCAGTACTTC.

This rearrangement joins TRBV10-3 to TRBJ1-2; TRBD1 might be the D (5 bases). CDR1 and CDR2 from the germline V gene are ENHRY and SYGVKD. The germline V and J ends were trimmed by 7 bases and 2 bases, with 14 bases remaining between them. The CDR3 sequence is 14 residues long. CDR3 residues: CAITNLGPNYGYTF. The CDR3, as DNA: TGTGCCATCACCAACTTGGGGCCGAACTATGGCTACACCTTC.

The chain is built from TRBV19 and TRBJ2-2; D uncertain. The germline V and J ends were trimmed by 5 bases and 6 bases, with 10 bases remaining between them. Per the germline V gene, CDR1 is LNHDA and CDR2 is SQIVND (reference sequence). The CDR3 covers 13 residues. The CDR3 reads CASSPFLAGELFF. The CDR3, as DNA: TGTGCCAGTAGTCCCTTTCTAGCCGGGGAGCTGTTTTTT.

The genes are TRBV5-3 and TRBJ2-7; the match to TRBD2 covers 15 bases. Being an ORF, TRBV5-3 has a function that is uncertain. J lost 3 bases, V lost 2 bases, and 12 bases had no gene match. The CDR3 is 19 amino acids. The CDR3 loop reads CARSFLGLAGGLNDYEQYF. The CDR3 DNA reads TGTGCCAGAAGCTTCCTGGGACTAGCGGGGGGCCTTAACGACTACGAGCAGTACTTC.

The chain links TRBV7-9 to TRBJ2-7, with 8 bases lining up with TRBD1. The CDR3 spans 14 residues. With V trimmed by 2 bases and J by 6 bases, 6 bases remained unmatched. Germline V gene data show CDR1 as SEHNR and CDR2 as FQNEAQ (reference sequence). This CDR3 is CASSLRTGLGEQYF. CDR3 nucleotides: TGTGCCAGCAGCTTAAGGACAGGGCTAGGCGAGCAGTACTTC.

This clone has a single count. This chain joins TRBV18 and TRBJ2-1; 9 bases map to TRBD2. Germline CDR1 is KGHSH and CDR2 is LQKENI. V shed 4 bases and J 9 bases; nucleotides not matched to a gene: 10. The CDR3 totals 15 residues. The CDR3 loop reads CASSLSGTSPLEQFF. The CDR3 DNA sequence: TGTGCCAGCTCACTCTCCGGGACTAGCCCTCTTGAGCAGTTCTTC.

V and J are TRBV7-3 and TRBJ2-3; TRBD2 agrees at 16 bases. The CDR3 has 19 residues. V gave up 8 bases and J gave up 6 bases; unmatched junction bases: 17. Germline V gene data show CDR1 as SGHTA and CDR2 as FQGTGA. The DNA for the CDR3 is TGTGCCAGCGGGAGTCCGGGACTAGCGGGAGGGAGTCTCGGGGATACGCAGTATTTT. Residues: CASGSPGLAGGSLGDTQYF. The variable domain in full, with the rest retrieved from reference TRBV7-3 and TRBJ2-3, is GAGVSQTPSNKVTEKGKYVELRCDPISGHTALYWYRQSLGQGPEFLIYFQGTGAADDSGLPNDRFFAVRPEGSVSTLKIQRTERGDSAVYLCASGSPGLAGGSLGDTQYFGPGTRLTVL.

The gene calls are TRBV29-1 and TRBJ2-1, with 7 bases that match TRBD1. The CDR3 consists of 13 residues. The V segment lost 7 bases and the J segment 2 bases; nucleotides outside the gene matches: 5. Germline V gives CDR1 SQVTM, CDR2 ANQGSEA. The CDR3 reads CSGAGQAYNEQFF. The CDR3 DNA is TGCAGCGGGGCAGGACAGGCCTACAATGAGCAGTTCTTC.

This clone showed up just once. This rearrangement joins TRBV19 to TRBJ2-2, with 7 bases aligning to TRBD1. V shed 6 bases, J shed 2 bases, and the junction held 9 bases outside the gene matches. From germline, CDR1 is LNHDA and CDR2 SQIVND (reference sequence). This CDR3 contains 16 residues. The CDR3 sequence is CASRVWGQPNTGELFF. The DNA for the CDR3 is TGTGCCAGTAGGGTTTGGGGACAGCCTAACACCGGGGAGCTGTTTTTT.

V gene TRBV2 combines with J gene TRBJ1-4; D perhaps matches TRBD1 (5 bases). Trimming left V 3 bases short and J 8 bases short, with 16 bases between. CDR1 SNHLY and CDR2 FYNNEI come from the germline V gene. This CDR3 has 15 amino acids. The CDR3 loop is CASSDLSAGREKLFF. CDR3 DNA sequence: TGTGCCAGCAGTGATTTATCGGCAGGGAGGGAAAAACTGTTTTTT. Together with reference TRBV2 and TRBJ1-4, the CDR3 gives the full variable domain: EPEVTQTPSHQVTQMGQEVILRCVPISNHLYFYWYRQILGQKVEFLVSFYNNEISEKSEIFDDQFSVERPDGSNFTLKIRSTKLEDSAMYFCASSDLSAGREKLFFGSGTQLSVL.

The rearrangement links TRBV5-1 to TRBJ2-1; 13 nucleotides align to TRBD2. The V gene's germline CDR1 is SGHRS and CDR2 YFSETQ. Trimming at V came to 3 bases and at J to 5 bases, leaving 2 bases not matched to a gene. The CDR3 extends over 15 amino acids. CDR3 bases: TGCGCCAGCAGCTGGGGGACTAGCGGGGACAATGAGCAGTTCTTC. It codes for CASSWGTSGDNEQFF.

This chain joins TRBV5-1 and TRBJ2-3; the match to TRBD2 covers 7 bases. The trim removed 2 bases at V and 1 base at J, leaving 4 bases unmatched. The germline V gene encodes CDR1 SGHRS and CDR2 YFSETQ. The CDR3 loop spans 15 amino acids. The CDR3 sequence is CASSLLGRGTDTQYF. In DNA form, the CDR3 reads TGCGCCAGCAGCTTACTAGGGAGGGGCACAGATACGCAGTATTTT.

This rearrangement joins TRBV23-1 to TRBJ2-5; 7 bases agree with TRBD1. TRBV23-1 is assigned to the ORF class and has an uncertain function. V lost 0 bases to trimming and J lost 2 bases; unmatched junction nucleotides: 6. The CDR3 spans 16 residues. CDR3 nucleotides: TGCGCCAGCAGTCAATCGTGGGACAGCCCTCAAGAGACCCAGTACTTC. It specifies CASSQSWDSPQETQYF.

The chain links TRBV4-3 to TRBJ2-7, with D unresolved. Germline CDR1 and CDR2: LGHNA and YSLEER. The length of the CDR3 is 15 residues. V was clipped by 0 bases and J by 4 bases, with 13 bases between them. For the CDR3, the DNA is TGCGCCAGCAGCCAAGAGTTGTCTAGTAATTACGAGCAGTACTTC. This translates into CASSQELSSNYEQYF.

This CDR3 is CASSLGQGPDTQYF. The CDR3 nucleotides are TGTGCCAGCTCACTTGGACAGGGTCCAGATACGCAGTATTTT. The rearrangement uses TRBV18 and TRBJ2-3; 8 positions agree with TRBD1. There are 14 residues in the CDR3. V dropped 4 bases and J dropped 4; count of bases not matched to a gene: 4. The germline V gene encodes CDR1 KGHSH and CDR2 LQKENI.

V gene TRBV19 combines with J gene TRBJ2-7; a possible D gene is TRBD1 (5 bases). Looked up from germline, CDR1 is LNHDA and CDR2 is SQIVND (reference sequence). V dropped 10 bases and J dropped 5 bases, with 21 bases sitting between them. This CDR3 region has 14 residues. The CDR3 loop reads CAKQIRQGYNEQYF. CDR3 bases: TGTGCCAAACAAATAAGGCAGGGTTATAACGAGCAGTACTTC.

The chain links TRBV28 to TRBJ2-1, with 10 nucleotides matching TRBD2. The V and J ends lost 0 bases and 6 bases, in that order; junction bases with no gene match: 2. CDR1 is MDHEN and CDR2 is SYDVKM in the germline V gene. The CDR3 length is 15 residues. The DNA for the CDR3 is TGTGCCAGCAGTTTATGGCCTAGCGGGAGCAATGAGCAGTTCTTC. Translating gives CASSLWPSGSNEQFF. Drawing the rest from reference TRBV28 and TRBJ2-1, the complete variable domain is DVKVTQSSRYLVKRTGEKVFLECVQDMDHENMFWYRQDPGLGLRLIYFSYDVKMKEKGDIPEGYSVSREKKERFSLILESASTNQTSMYLCASSLWPSGSNEQFFGPGTRLTVL.